This T cell receptor beta chain originates from a study of T cells in Graves' hyperthyroidism and ophthalmopathy. Study at large: Specimen type is peripheral blood, collected at initial diagnosis prior to any treatment.

Of note for this clonotype: Its antigen remains unknown.

RNA transcripts yielded amplified TCR beta CDR3 regions. RT-PCR in the first round (using the HTBI primer set) targeted the TCR CDR3. One entry per CDR3 protein, called by TCRdb with MiXCR from the multiplex PCR reads. Of hundreds of thousands of distinct CDR3 sequences in the sample, roughly 14% were seen once. The CDR3 is 16 amino acids. V dropped 0 bases and J dropped 0 bases, with 9 bases sitting between them. The V gene's germline CDR1 is GTSNPN and CDR2 SVGIG (reference sequence). The study, taken as a whole, reports: The model foresaw ophthalmopathy a median around 6.4 months prior to onset.

PBMCs were derived from around 10 ml fresh peripheral blood. The chain couples TRBV30 to TRBJ2-6, with D perhaps matching TRBD1 (5 bases). Sequencing used blood. The origin of this receptor is a young man with Graves' ophthalmopathy. The CDR3 region is CAWSVRQFSGANVLTF. In DNA form, the CDR3 reads TGTGCCTGGAGTGTACGACAGTTCTCTGGGGCCAACGTCCTGACTTTC.